A single sample is the source of the 23 T cell receptor beta chains below, sequenced in a study of blood T cell repertoires in COVID-19. Sequencing used immunoSEQ multiplex PCR; TCRdb keeps in-frame clones, though not all of them. Of 300,000 or so clones listed, around 86% are singletons. Source material: peripheral blood. The receptors were gathered from a man aged 45 to 65 with active or convalescent COVID-19.

The chain has TRBV3-1 (or the pseudogene TRBV3-2) and TRBJ2-1; 11 bases map to TRBD2. J lost 0 bases, V lost 1 base, and 2 bases had no gene match. The CDR3 spans 17 residues. Germline V CDR1 and CDR2: LGHDT, YNNKEL (reference sequence). The CDR3 loop reads CASSQASGGLSYNEQFF. In nucleotides, the CDR3 is TGTGCCAGCAGCCAAGCTAGCGGGGGGCTCTCCTACAATGAGCAGTTCTTC.

V gene TRBV7-6 combines with J gene TRBJ2-7, with 8 positions matching TRBD1. Germline CDR1 is SGHVS and CDR2 is FNYEAQ. CDR3 size: 14 residues. V shed 5 bases, J shed 6 bases, and the junction held 9 bases outside the gene matches. The CDR3 reads CASSPSTGVGEQYF. The DNA of the CDR3 is TGTGCCAGCAGCCCATCGACAGGGGTCGGCGAGCAGTACTTC.

For the CDR3, the DNA is TGTGCCAGCAGTGCTCTCAGGGGACAGTCTGGGGCCAACGTCCTGACTTTC. Translation: CASSALRGQSGANVLTF. The chain combines TRBV27 with TRBJ2-6; 7 bases map to TRBD1. The CDR3 totals 17 residues. Per germline, CDR1 MNHEY and CDR2 SMNVEV (reference sequence). The V and J ends lost 5 bases and 1 base, in that order; junction bases with no gene match: 8.

The chain links TRBV7-2 to TRBJ1-4; D remains ambiguous. The germline gives CDR1 SGHTA, CDR2 FQGNSA. The CDR3 sequence is 14 residues long. Trimming took off 5 bases at V and 5 bases at J, with 12 bases between the two ends. The CDR3 region has the DNA TGTGCCAGCAGCCTCGACACCCCAAATGAAAAACTGTTTTTT. Its protein product is CASSLDTPNEKLFF.

The chain joins TRBV11-1 to TRBJ1-4; D unresolved. CDR1 is SGHAT, CDR2 FQDESV, per germline (reference sequence). V shed 5 bases and J shed 8 bases, with 9 bases lying between them. The CDR3 covers 12 residues. CDR3: CASSARSEKLFF. Written as DNA, the CDR3 is TGTGCCAGCAGCGCCCGGTCGGAAAAACTGTTTTTT.

The rearrangement links TRBV3-1 (or the pseudogene TRBV3-2) to TRBJ1-1, with TRBD1 matching 7 bases. The CDR3 is made up of 13 amino acids. With V trimmed by 6 bases and J by 4 bases, 5 bases remained unmatched. Germline CDR1 is LGHDT and CDR2 is YNNKEL (reference sequence). The CDR3 bases are TGTGCCAGCAGGACAGGGCGAGGCACTGAAGCTTTCTTT. This codes for CASRTGRGTEAFF.

This clone was observed once. This sequence joins TRBV5-1 and TRBJ2-7, with D perhaps matching TRBD1 (5 bases). Trimming took 0 bases from V and 6 from J, leaving 13 bases between them. CDR1 SGHRS and CDR2 YFSETQ come from the germline V gene. The CDR3 length is 14 residues. The CDR3 DNA reads as TGCGCCAGCAGCTTGGACAGGACCCCTGTCGAGCAGTACTTC. It yields the protein CASSLDRTPVEQYF.

V gene TRBV5-4 combines with J gene TRBJ1-2; TRBD1 aligns across 8 bases. V was clipped by 4 bases and J by 5 bases; unmatched bases: 10. Germline values: CDR1 SGHNT, CDR2 YYREEE (reference sequence). This CDR3 contains 15 residues. The CDR3 DNA reads as TGTGCCAGCAGCGGACTGTGGACAGGGCCTTATGGCTACACCTTC. It is translated as CASSGLWTGPYGYTF.

The chain combines TRBV2 with TRBJ1-1, with TRBD1 identical over 8 bases. Germline V gives CDR1 SNHLY, CDR2 FYNNEI. Trimming removed 7 bases from V and 6 bases from J; junction bases left unmatched: 7. CDR3 length: 13 amino acids. The CDR3 is CASKDRGGSEAFF. The CDR3 DNA reads as TGTGCCAGCAAAGACAGGGGAGGATCTGAAGCTTTCTTT.

This clone appeared once. The genes are TRBV28 and TRBJ1-2; D may be TRBD1 (6 bases). V lost 2 bases and J 4 bases, leaving 20 bases between the germline ends. Germline V gives CDR1 MDHEN, CDR2 SYDVKM. This CDR3 is built from 17 residues. The chain's CDR3 is CASSLRGKARGVYGYTF. The DNA of the CDR3 is TGTGCCAGCAGTTTAAGGGGGAAAGCCCGAGGGGTCTATGGCTACACCTTC.

The chain links TRBV10-3 to TRBJ2-3; 13 positions agree with TRBD2. This CDR3 has 19 amino acids. Germline V gene data show CDR1 as ENHRY and CDR2 as SYGVKD. V lost 4 bases to trimming and J lost 0 bases; unmatched junction nucleotides: 10. The CDR3 region is CAISASTSGRGTSTDTQYF. Here the CDR3 DNA reads TGTGCCATCAGTGCCTCAACTAGCGGGAGGGGCACTAGCACAGATACGCAGTATTTT.

V gene TRBV30 combines with J gene TRBJ2-3; 8 nucleotides agree with TRBD1. Germline V lookup: CDR1 GTSNPN, CDR2 SVGIG (reference sequence). V trimming: 3 bases; J trimming: 5 bases; junction bases outside the gene matches: 7. This CDR3 region has 14 residues. The CDR3 loop is CAWRPQGAEDTQYF. The DNA for the CDR3 is TGTGCCTGGAGACCCCAGGGGGCCGAAGATACGCAGTATTTT.

The rearrangement uses TRBV28 and TRBJ1-5; the match to TRBD1 covers 9 bases. Trimming at V came to 5 bases and at J to 3 bases, leaving 8 bases not matched to a gene. The CDR3 contains 16 residues. In germline, CDR1 is MDHEN, CDR2 SYDVKM. DNA for the CDR3: TGTGCCAGCAGTATTCCGGGACAGGGCCCCAATCAGCCCCAGCATTTT. This sequence encodes CASSIPGQGPNQPQHF.

The genes are TRBV5-5 and TRBJ2-2; no clear D. Germline assignment: CDR1 SGHKS and CDR2 YYEKEE (reference sequence). The V end lost 0 bases, the J end lost 2 bases, and 8 bases lay between the germline ends. There are 15 residues in the CDR3. CDR3 bases: TGTGCCAGCAGCTTGGGTCAGATTAACACCGGGGAGCTGTTTTTT. It yields the protein CASSLGQINTGELFF.

This rearrangement joins TRBV28 to TRBJ1-2; D may be TRBD1 (6 bases). This CDR3 region has 11 residues. V was pared by 4 bases and J by 8 bases, with 8 bases between. Germline assignment: CDR1 MDHEN and CDR2 SYDVKM. The CDR3 DNA reads TGTGCCAGCAGTTCCAGGGGAGGCTACACCTTC. Translation gives CASSSRGGYTF.

The chain uses TRBV7-2 and TRBJ1-2, with 7 bases fitting TRBD1. The CDR3 has 14 amino acids. V lost 5 bases, J lost 3 bases, and 6 bases stayed unmatched. Germline CDR1 and CDR2: SGHTA and FQGNSA. In nucleotides, the CDR3 is TGTGCCAGCAGCCGGGTTACAGGGGACTATGGCTACACCTTC. As protein: CASSRVTGDYGYTF.

The chain is built from TRBV19 and TRBJ1-5; the D is unclear. Trimming shortened V by 1 base and J by 11 bases, and 9 bases separated the two germline ends. The CDR3 has 12 residues. Germline CDR1 is LNHDA and CDR2 is SQIVND (reference sequence). The CDR3 DNA reads TGTGCCAGTAGTATAGGTTTATCGGCCCAGCATTTT. This codes for CASSIGLSAQHF.

The V gene is TRBV2, the J gene TRBJ1-3, with 12 bases fitting TRBD1. The CDR3 totals 17 residues. With V trimmed by 6 bases and J by 7 bases, 13 bases remained unmatched. Germline CDR1 SNHLY, CDR2 FYNNEI. CDR3 DNA sequence: TGTGCCAGCAGCATAATACCGGGACAGGGGGCGAAGAACACCATATATTTT. Translation gives CASSIIPGQGAKNTIYF.

The chain is built from TRBV9 and TRBJ2-5; 10 bases map to TRBD2. Trimming at V came to 4 bases and at J to 5 bases, leaving 5 bases not matched to a gene. The germline V gene encodes CDR1 SGDLS and CDR2 YYNGEE. The CDR3 has 14 amino acids. Written as DNA, the CDR3 is TGTGCCAGCAGCCGGACTAGCGGCAGGGAGACCCAGTACTTC. This encodes CASSRTSGRETQYF.

This clone is a singleton in its sample. The chain joins TRBV7-3 to TRBJ2-1; the match to TRBD2 covers 7 bases. Losses at the gene ends were 1 base for V and 9 bases for J; bases not matched to a gene: 9. The CDR3 is 15 amino acids. The germline V gene has CDR1 SGHTA and CDR2 FQGTGA. CDR3 DNA sequence: TGTGCCAGCAGCTTAAAGTTGGCGGGAGCAGGTGAGCAGTTCTTC. It codes for CASSLKLAGAGEQFF.

The V and J genes are TRBV2 and TRBJ2-3; 7 nucleotides agree with TRBD2. Germline V gene sequence: CDR1 SNHLY, CDR2 FYNNEI. CDR3 length: 14 amino acids. The ends lost 6 bases at V and 0 bases at J; junction bases unmatched: 3. CDR3 nucleotides: TGTGCCAGCAGGACTAGCCATAGCACAGATACGCAGTATTTT. Amino acids: CASRTSHSTDTQYF. Together with reference TRBV2 and TRBJ2-3, the CDR3 gives the full variable domain: EPEVTQTPSHQVTQMGQEVILRCVPISNHLYFYWYRQILGQKVEFLVSFYNNEISEKSEIFDDQFSVERPDGSNFTLKIRSTKLEDSAMYFCASRTSHSTDTQYFGPGTRLTVL.

V gene TRBV28 combines with J gene TRBJ2-7; 8 nucleotides line up with TRBD2. V was clipped by 7 bases and J by 1 base; unmatched bases: 9. The CDR3 is 15 residues long. Germline CDR1 and CDR2: MDHEN and SYDVKM. CDR3 sequence (DNA): TGTGCCAGCATCCCAGCGGGGGCGGGATCCTACGAGCAGTACTTC. Residues: CASIPAGAGSYEQYF.

This clone was detected only once. This chain connects TRBV19 to TRBJ1-1, with D hard to call. Trimming took 1 base from V and 0 from J, leaving 12 bases between them. CDR3 size: 16 residues. Germline CDR1 and CDR2: LNHDA and SQIVND (reference sequence). The CDR3 nucleotides are TGTGCCAGTAGTATAGGCAGGAAAGAAATGAACACTGAAGCTTTCTTT. This gives the protein CASSIGRKEMNTEAFF.